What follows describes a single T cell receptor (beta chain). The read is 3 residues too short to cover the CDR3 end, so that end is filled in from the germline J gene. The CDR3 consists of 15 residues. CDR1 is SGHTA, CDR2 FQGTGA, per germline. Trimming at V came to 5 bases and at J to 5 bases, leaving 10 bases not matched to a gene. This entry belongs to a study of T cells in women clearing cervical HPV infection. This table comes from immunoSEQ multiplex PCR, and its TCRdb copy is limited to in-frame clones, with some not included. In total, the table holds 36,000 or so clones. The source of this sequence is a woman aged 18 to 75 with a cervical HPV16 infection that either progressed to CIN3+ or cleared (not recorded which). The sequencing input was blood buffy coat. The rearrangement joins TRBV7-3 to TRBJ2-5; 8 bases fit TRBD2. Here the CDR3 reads CASSPSGGAWETQYF. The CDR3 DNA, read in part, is TGTGCCAGCAGCCCCTCGGGGGGGGCGTGGGAGACC. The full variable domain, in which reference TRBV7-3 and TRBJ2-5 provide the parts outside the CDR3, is GAGVSQTPSNKVTEKGKYVELRCDPISGHTALYWYRQSLGQGPEFLIYFQGTGAADDSGLPNDRFFAVRPEGSVSTLKIQRTERGDSAVYLCASSPSGGAWETQYFGPGTRLLVL.